A single sample gave rise to the 15 T cell receptor beta chains below, sequenced in a study of T cell repertoires in cytomegalovirus infection. MiXCR, applied by TCRdb to the reads, yields one record per CDR3 protein. The profile covers more than 400,000 distinct CDR3 sequences, with roughly 29% appearing a single time and roughly 13% taken by the ten largest. Sample: PBMCs. These TCRs come from a human donor in good health (CMV status not recorded). Some clones in this sample may be carry-over from other donors' samples.

This clonotype was found once. V gene TRBV27 combines with J gene TRBJ1-5; D ambiguous. V gave up 3 bases and J gave up 7 bases, with 13 bases separating them. The germline CDR1 and CDR2 sequences are MNHEY and SMNVEV (reference sequence). The CDR3 contains 14 residues. The CDR3 DNA reads as TGTGCCAGCAGTTTCGGGGATGGAGGGCAGCCCCAGCATTTT. Protein sequence: CASSFGDGGQPQHF.

The chain joins TRBV6-1 to TRBJ2-1; D tentatively reads TRBD1 or TRBD2 (6 bases each). The CDR3 is 14 amino acids. Germline V gives CDR1 MNHNS, CDR2 SASEGT. Trimming took off 6 bases at V and 7 bases at J, with 16 bases between the two ends. The CDR3 protein is CASSSAGGGNEQFF. The CDR3 DNA reads as TGTGCCAGCAGCTCTGCCGGAGGGGGAAATGAGCAGTTCTTC.

This clonotype was counted a few times. The V gene is TRBV7-8, the J gene TRBJ2-3; TRBD2 matches 7 bases. Trimming cost V 6 bases and J 5 bases; bases outside gene matches: 14. CDR3 size: 16 residues. CDR1 is SGHVS and CDR2 is FQNEAQ in the germline V gene. The DNA for the CDR3 is TGTGCCAGCAGAAAAGGGACTAACCTTGGTGGAGATACGCAGTATTTT. Translation: CASRKGTNLGGDTQYF.

Points on this clonotype: Because the CDR3's place on the DNA is in doubt, the DNA is left out and the CDR3 is given as listed by TCRdb. The chain links TRBV11-2 to TRBJ2-1; the DNA was not compared with TRBD1, the D call given in the table. The V gene's germline CDR1 is SGHAT and CDR2 FQNNGV. The CDR3 adds up to 11 amino acids, both ends counted. CDR3: CASSFGPGAFF.

This clonotype has just a few counts. V is TRBV12-3 or TRBV12-4 and J is TRBJ1-5; unclear D gene. The CDR3 loop spans 13 amino acids. V was cut by 6 bases and J by 7 bases, with 13 bases left in between. The CDR3 spells CASSPNHNQPQHF. The CDR3 DNA is TGTGCCAGCAGCCCGAACCACAACCAGCCCCAGCATTTT.

The chain joins TRBV7-6 to TRBJ2-1, with 7 bases aligning to TRBD2. The CDR3 sequence is 14 residues long. Looked up from germline, CDR1 is SGHVS and CDR2 is FNYEAQ. Trimming took 2 bases from V and 9 from J; bases not matched to a gene: 7. The chain's CDR3 is CASSLNLGRGEQFF. The DNA for the CDR3 is TGTGCCAGCAGCTTAAATTTGGGGAGGGGTGAGCAGTTCTTC.

Details on this clonotype: At one of its ends the junction is not consistent with the germline gene, which may arise from a read error. This chain connects TRBV19 to TRBJ2-1; D ambiguous. The CDR3 extends over 12 amino acids. Germline V gene lookup returns CDR1 LNHDA and CDR2 SQIVND (reference sequence). The CDR3 here is CASSMISRGRIF. The CDR3 bases are TGTGCCAGTAGTATGATCAGTAGAGGACGGATCTTC.

This rearrangement joins TRBV4-1 to TRBJ1-2; weak D call: TRBD1 (5 bases). Trimming left V 0 bases short and J 6 bases short, with 14 bases between. Germline assignment: CDR1 MGHRA and CDR2 YSYEKL. The length of the CDR3 is 15 residues. The chain's CDR3 is CASSQDQHGGNGYTF. The DNA for the CDR3 is TGCGCCAGCAGCCAAGACCAACACGGGGGGAATGGCTACACCTTC.

This clonotype was found once. The rearrangement joins TRBV29-1 to TRBJ1-1; possibly TRBD1 for D (6 bases). The CDR3 sequence is 12 residues long. Trimming took off 4 bases at V and 3 bases at J, with 9 bases between the two ends. The germline V gene encodes CDR1 SQVTM and CDR2 ANQGSEA. The CDR3 region has the DNA TGCAGCGTTGGGGGGCTGGACACTGAAGCTTTCTTT. It codes for CSVGGLDTEAFF.

The DNA for the CDR3 is TGTGCCAGCAGCCCTACTACAGCGGTAAAAGAGACCCAGTACTTC. This gives the protein CASSPTTAVKETQYF. This chain connects TRBV7-6 to TRBJ2-5, with D perhaps TRBD2 (5 bases). V lost 5 bases, J lost 3 bases, and 16 bases lay in between. This CDR3 region has 15 residues. Germline-derived CDR1 and CDR2 are SGHVS and FNYEAQ.

The chain carries TRBV27 and TRBJ1-1; maybe TRBD1 (5 bases). The CDR3 spans 14 residues. V lost 5 bases to trimming and J lost 1 base, with 11 bases between them. Germline values: CDR1 MNHEY, CDR2 SMNVEV (reference sequence). CDR3 region: CASSPSRENTEAFF. The DNA of the CDR3 is TGTGCCAGCAGTCCATCCAGGGAGAACACTGAAGCTTTCTTT.

This clonotype turned up a few times. The rearrangement links TRBV12-3 or TRBV12-4 to TRBJ1-5; D is unclear. This CDR3 is 15 amino acids long. V shed 3 bases and J shed 2 bases, with 11 bases lying between them. The CDR3 sequence is CASSLWGLGNQPQHF. In DNA form, the CDR3 reads TGTGCCAGCAGTTTGTGGGGATTAGGCAATCAGCCCCAGCATTTT.

This clonotype was counted a few times. The V and J genes are TRBV5-6 and TRBJ2-4; 7 bases agree with TRBD1. The CDR3 contains 16 residues. Losses at the gene ends were 1 base for V and 4 bases for J; bases not matched to a gene: 8. Germline V gives CDR1 SGHDT, CDR2 YYEEEE. The CDR3 region is CASSLKVAGGKNIQYF. In DNA form, the CDR3 reads TGTGCCAGCAGCTTGAAAGTCGCAGGGGGAAAAAACATTCAGTACTTC.

This sequence joins TRBV7-6 and TRBJ2-1, with 10 bases fitting TRBD2. V lost 5 bases, J lost 4 bases, and 8 bases stayed unmatched. Per the germline V gene, CDR1 is SGHVS and CDR2 is FNYEAQ. The CDR3 spans 16 residues. The CDR3 DNA is TGTGCCAGCAGCCCAACCGGGACTAGCGCGTACAATGAGCAGTTCTTC. Translation: CASSPTGTSAYNEQFF. The full variable domain, in which reference TRBV7-6 and TRBJ2-1 provide the parts outside the CDR3, is GAGVSQSPRYKVTKRGQDVALRCDPISGHVSLYWYRQALGQGPEFLTYFNYEAQQDKSGLPNDRFSAERPEGSISTLTIQRTEQRDSAMYRCASSPTGTSAYNEQFFGPGTRLTVL.

A few counts support this clonotype. The V and J genes are TRBV5-6 and TRBJ1-4; the D is unclear. Germline V gene data show CDR1 as SGHDT and CDR2 as YYEEEE. This CDR3 contains 14 residues. V was cut by 4 bases and J by 7 bases, with 14 bases left in between. CDR3 bases: TGTGCCAGCAGCGGGCAGTCCGCCGGTGAAAAACTGTTTTTT. This gives the protein CASSGQSAGEKLFF.